The rows below give T cell receptor beta chains drawn from one sample of a study of control samples from healthy donors and cancer patients. Sequenced by immunoSEQ multiplex PCR; TCRdb stores in-frame clones only, minus some. The table shows 13,000 or so clones, with approximately 77% occurring only once. The sample was formalin-fixed, paraffin-embedded tissue. Source of these receptors: a male donor with melanoma. Both conserved end residues are part of each CDR3. Fields, in order: V gene, D gene, J gene, clone size, CDR3 DNA, CDR3 protein. D genes are given only for firm matches. Expanded clones get a size class; other rows say once, few or many, or leave the size out.

>TRBV6-1|.|TRBJ2-5|.
TGTGCCAGCAGTGACATAAGGAAAGGGGGACAAGAGACCCAGTACTTC
CASSDIRKGGQETQYF
>TRBV12-3/TRBV12-4|.|TRBJ2-5|.
TGTGCCAGCAGGGACAGCCATCGAGAGACCCAGTACTTC
CASRDSHRETQYF
>TRBV12-3/TRBV12-4|.|TRBJ1-1|.
TGTGCCAGCAGTTTAGTGGAGAACACTGAAGCTTTCTTT
CASSLVENTEAFF
>TRBV9|.|TRBJ1-1|.
TGTGCCAGCAGCGTTAATGATCGAAGTGAAGCTTTCTTT
CASSVNDRSEAFF
>TRBV2|.|TRBJ2-3|.
TGTGCCAGCAGTTCCACCGGATCTCCAAGGGGAACAGATACGCAGTATTTT
CASSSTGSPRGTDTQYF
>TRBV11-2|TRBD2|TRBJ2-7|.
TGTGCCAGCAAAGCGGGGGGCTGGCAGCAGTACTTC
CASKAGGWQQYF
>TRBV5-1|.|TRBJ1-1|.
TGCGCCAGCAGGTTCGTGTCGGACACTGAAGCTTTCTTT
CASRFVSDTEAFF
>TRBV2|.|TRBJ1-5|.
TGTGCCAGCAGTGATCGAACCCGTTTGTATAGCAATCAGCCCCAGCATTTT
CASSDRTRLYSNQPQHF
>TRBV5-5|TRBD2|TRBJ2-2|.
TGTGCCAGCAGCTTGGATGACGGGGGGGCCCCCGGGGAGCTGTTTTTT
CASSLDDGGAPGELFF
>TRBV2|TRBD1|TRBJ2-7|.
TGTGCCAGCAGAGACAGGGTAAACTCTTACGAGCAGTACTTC
CASRDRVNSYEQYF
>TRBV30|.|TRBJ1-3|.
TGTGCCTGGAGTCCGACAGCGTCTGGAAACACCATATATTTT
CAWSPTASGNTIYF
>TRBV7-2|.|TRBJ2-3|few
TGTGCCAGCAGTTTTACGAATACGCAGTATTTT
CASSFTNTQYF
>TRBV7-6|TRBD1|TRBJ2-7|once
TGTGCCAGCAGCCGAGCCGGGACAGGGTTTTACGAGCAGTACTTC
CASSRAGTGFYEQYF
>TRBV6-5|.|TRBJ2-7|.
TGTGCCAGCAAGCAGGGGTCCTACGAGCAGTACTTC
CASKQGSYEQYF
>TRBV20-1|.|TRBJ1-2|.
TGCAGTGCTGGAGCTTCGGATGGCTACACCTTC
CSAGASDGYTF
>TRBV7-2|.|TRBJ2-3|.
TGTGCCAGCAGCTTACAGGGCACAGATACGCAGTATTTT
CASSLQGTDTQYF
>TRBV5-1|TRBD2|TRBJ2-5|.
TGCGCCAGCAGCTTGGTTGCCCTCGGAGCGGGGATTCACGAGACCCAGTACTTC
CASSLVALGAGIHETQYF
>TRBV7-9|TRBD2|TRBJ2-5|.
TGTGCCAGCAGCGAGCCGGGACTAGCGGGCCCGGGTGAGACCCAGTACTTC
CASSEPGLAGPGETQYF
>TRBV9|TRBD2|TRBJ2-7|few
TGTGCCAGCAGCGCGTCTAGCGGGGGGGCGAGGGAGCAGTACTTC
CASSASSGGAREQYF
>TRBV19|.|TRBJ1-1|.
TGTGCCAGTAGTATAGGTGGGGGGACTGAAGCTTTCTTT
CASSIGGGTEAFF
>TRBV4-1|.|TRBJ2-3|once
TGCGCCAGCAGCTCCCCGGGCACAGATACGCAGTATTTT
CASSSPGTDTQYF
>TRBV29-1|TRBD1|TRBJ1-2|.
TGCAGCGTTCGAGACAGGGAAAACTATGGCTACACCTTC
CSVRDRENYGYTF
>TRBV7-2|TRBD2|TRBJ2-1|.
TGTGCCAGCAGTGGGGGGGGGTCCCGCCTTTTATACAATGAGCAGTTCTTC
CASSGGGSRLLYNEQFF
>TRBV5-1|.|TRBJ1-1|.
TGCGCCAGCAGCTTGCTGGCGGGGAACTCTGAAGCTTTCTTT
CASSLLAGNSEAFF
>TRBV7-2|.|TRBJ2-3|few
TGTGCCAGCAGCTCCCTCGGACAGAGCACAGATACGCAGTATTTT
CASSSLGQSTDTQYF
>TRBV6-5|.|TRBJ2-3|.
TGTGCCAGCACCGACCCCTCCGATACGCAGTATTTT
CASTDPSDTQYF
>TRBV6-5|.|TRBJ1-1|.
TGTGCCAGCTCCCTTGACCAGGTCGGGAAGGCTTTCTTT
CASSLDQVGKAFF
>TRBV7-2|.|TRBJ2-7|few
TGTGCCAGCAGTCTCAGGGGCGGGCTCTACGAGCAGTACTTC
CASSLRGGLYEQYF
>TRBV5-1|.|TRBJ1-3|.
TGCGCCAGCAGCACCACAGGGAACTCTGGAAACACCATATATTTT
CASSTTGNSGNTIYF
>TRBV4-2|.|TRBJ1-3|.
TGTGCCAGCAGCCAAGATGTGTTGCTGGCGGGTGACACCATATATTTT
CASSQDVLLAGDTIYF
>TRBV5-1|.|TRBJ2-7|few
TGCGCCAGCAGCTTGGAGGGGTCGTGGACCTCCTACGAGCAGTACTTC
CASSLEGSWTSYEQYF
>TRBV5-1|.|TRBJ2-2|.
TGCGCCAGCAGCTGGGGGACCCCGAACACCGGGGAGCTGTTTTTT
CASSWGTPNTGELFF
>TRBV24-1|.|TRBJ2-5|.
TGTGCCACCAGTGGGAGAGATGACAGCCCTGGGACCCAGTACTTC
CATSGRDDSPGTQYF
>TRBV30|.|TRBJ1-1|.
TGTGCCTGGAGTGTCGATCGGAACACTGAAGCTTTCTTT
CAWSVDRNTEAFF
>TRBV6-2/TRBV6-3|.|TRBJ1-2|.
TGTGCCAGCAGCTCCGAAGAGACAGACTACTATGGCTACACCTTC
CASSSEETDYYGYTF
>TRBV5-1|.|TRBJ1-5|.
TGCGCCAGCAGTATTGCAGGGACTAGCAATCAGCCCCAGCATTTT
CASSIAGTSNQPQHF
>TRBV10-3|.|TRBJ2-5|.
TGTGCCATCAGTGACCCCACCCAAGAGACCCAGTACTTC
CAISDPTQETQYF
>TRBV4-2|.|TRBJ2-5|.
TGTGCCAGCAGCCAAGGTAGCCGAGAGACCCAGTACTTC
CASSQGSRETQYF
>TRBV14|.|TRBJ1-6|.
TGTGCCAGCAGCTCCTGGACAGACAATTCACCCCTCCACTTT
CASSSWTDNSPLHF
>TRBV7-3|TRBD1|TRBJ2-7|.
TGTGCCAGCAGCCCTACAGGGGCCTACGAGCAGTACTTC
CASSPTGAYEQYF
>TRBV2|TRBD1|TRBJ2-7|.
TGTGCCAGCACCTGGGACAGGGGGAGGTACGAGCAGTACTTC
CASTWDRGRYEQYF
>TRBV7-9|TRBD2|TRBJ2-7|.
TGTGCCAGCAGCTTTTCTGACTTGGGACTAGGGGGGTCCTACGAGCAGTACTTC
CASSFSDLGLGGSYEQYF
>TRBV7-2|.|TRBJ2-1|few
TGTGCCAGCAGCCCAACCGCAGGACTGCGCAATGAGCAGTTCTTC
CASSPTAGLRNEQFF
>TRBV7-2|.|TRBJ1-2|.
TGTGCCAGCAGCTTTGACGGAAACTATGGCTACACCTTC
CASSFDGNYGYTF
>TRBV7-6|TRBD2|TRBJ2-5|.
TGTGCCAGCAGCTTACGACTAGCGGGGAGGTACCAAGAGACCCAGTACTTC
CASSLRLAGRYQETQYF
>TRBV9|.|TRBJ2-1|once
TGTGCCAGCAGTCGGGCCGTCTCGGGCAATGAGCAGTTCTTC
CASSRAVSGNEQFF
>TRBV11-3|TRBD2|TRBJ2-1|.
TGTGCCAGCAGCCAACCGGGGCGGGGGGACAATGAGCAGTTCTTC
CASSQPGRGDNEQFF
>TRBV7-2|.|TRBJ2-3|.
TGTGCCAGCAGCGCCATGAGCACAGATACGCAGTATTTT
CASSAMSTDTQYF
>TRBV30|.|TRBJ2-2|few
TGTGCCTGGAGTCCCGGGATAACCGGGACCGGGGAGCTGTTTTTT
CAWSPGITGTGELFF
>TRBV11-3|.|TRBJ2-1|.
TGTGCCAGCAGCTTAGCATCAGGTATGAACAATGAGCAGTTCTTC
CASSLASGMNNEQFF
>TRBV19|.|TRBJ1-1|few
TGTGCCAGTAGTATGGGGGAAGACACTGAAGCTTTCTTT
CASSMGEDTEAFF
>TRBV30|.|TRBJ2-7|few
TGTGCCTGGAGTCGGACAGTCTACGAGCAGTACTTC
CAWSRTVYEQYF
>TRBV28|.|TRBJ1-1|.
TGTGCCAGCAGTTTATATAAACGGGGCGCTTTCTCTGAAGCTTTCTTT
CASSLYKRGAFSEAFF